This TCR beta chain was sequenced during a study of lymphopenia after photon versus proton radiotherapy. Method: immunoSEQ multiplex PCR; TCRdb's copy keeps in-frame clones and lacks some. The sample records about 70,000 clones, about nine tenths being singletons. The CDR3 runs to 13 residues. In germline, CDR1 is SGHTA, CDR2 FQGTGA. V shed 5 bases and J shed 8 bases, with 15 bases lying between them. A remark on this clone: Its antigen is not known.

Regarding the study as a whole: In patients who died, overall survival fell as post-nadir TCR diversity dropped more. Better survival with proton therapy was suggested as possible, not demonstrated. Relative stability marked proton patients; photon patients lost diversity and naive cells. After lymphocyte nadir, photon-treated repertoires showed oligoclonal expansion, especially CD8+ Temra.

The sample consisted of peripheral blood, taken from a patient treated with photon-based radiotherapy. This sequence originates from a woman in her thirties or forties with cholangiocarcinoma. The chain uses TRBV7-3 and TRBJ1-1, with D possibly being TRBD1 (6 bases). The CDR3 sequence is CASSLDRRGEAFF. The CDR3 nucleotides are TGTGCCAGCAGCCTAGACAGGAGGGGGGAAGCTTTCTTT.